This T cell receptor beta chain was obtained from a study of T cell responses to AZD1222 COVID-19 vaccine. Regarding the study as a whole: Reports say nearly half of spike-specific TCRs go after unmutated variant regions.

The repertoire was sequenced with immunoSEQ multiplex PCR; TCRdb's copy has only in-frame clones and lacks some. Here the sample spans tens of thousands of clones, around three quarters being singletons. With respect to this clone: No antigen is known for it.

Trimming stripped 3 bases from V and 7 bases from J, with 11 bases between. The CDR3 has 14 amino acids. Looked up from germline, CDR1 is SGHRS and CDR2 is YFSETQ. This material consisted of peripheral blood, taken on day 0 of AZD1222 vaccination. The V call is TRBV5-1, the J call TRBJ1-6, with unresolved D. The clonotype comes from an adult in good health. The CDR3 sequence: CASSSPSANSPLHF. In nucleotides, the CDR3 is TGCGCCAGCAGCTCCCCATCCGCGAATTCACCCCTCCACTTT.